This TCR beta chain is drawn from a study of blood T cell repertoires in COVID-19 (dated by TCRdb to about 2020). Study-level background: The collaborator samples originated in the United States, Italy and Spain and spanned the acute and convalescent phases of COVID-19. The prospective study material was composed of cDNA or gDNA derived from T cells, B-cell-depleted T cells, or PBMCs. Deeply sampled blood TCRbeta repertoires from subjects exposed to, actively infected with, or recovered from COVID-19 were included in the dataset. The repertoires were released in a freely available public database meant as a resource for research on the immune response to SARS-CoV-2. The samples were drawn from two sources: the first 160 participants of the ongoing ImmuneRACE study, and 950 to 1,500 subjects contributed by 6 global collaborators. The sample metadata nearly always contained a de-identified subject ID, COVID-19 status, age in years and sex. Where available, HLA class I and class II types were obtained from metadata supplied by the sample provider rather than from assay-based typing. What the work shows at the level of the full study, not this receptor alone: The quantity of clinical and demographic metadata differed by source and by participant and was supplied without curation.

The collaborating institutions used their own protocols to collect whole blood in K2EDTA tubes. For TCRbeta analysis, collaborator samples were shipped as frozen whole blood, as isolated PBMCs, or as DNA extracted from either sample type. TCRbeta CDR3 regions were amplified from genomic DNA by means of the immunoSEQ Assay, a bias-controlled multiplex PCR. The authors' analysis ran thus. Nucleated cell counts per sample were estimated from amplification of reference gene primers within the assay. Sequence reads were collapsed and filtered to measure the absolute abundance of every unique TCRbeta CDR3 rearrangement. For each sample, productive Simpson clonality was calculated as the square root of Simpson's diversity index across productive rearrangements. Here the immuneACCESS table is served through TCRdb, limited to in-frame sequences with V and J called. Missing clones are a known gap in these copies; in checked studies unresolved V genes cover under half, and the rest lacks a known reason. V and J calls plus clone size are reproduced from that table; the DNA served to infer D and trimming. This sample gives about 140,000 clones in total; 70% to 80% of them show up just once. Roughly 15% of the sample belongs to the ten largest clones.

This clone was found once. The antigen it recognizes is unknown. No base-level quality is on record; no much larger clone is a single base apart. Germline trimming amounts to 4 bases on V and 8 bases on J, with 16 as the count of junction bases outside the gene matches. The CDR3 contains 17 residues, cysteine and phenylalanine counted. Of the read, only the CDR3 DNA is kept; its 51 bases are in frame from base 1. Looking up the germline V gene yields CDR1 SGHRS and CDR2 YFSETQ. The chain employs TRBV5-1 and TRBJ1-4, with 8 middle bases fitting TRBD1. Sample: peripheral blood. This TCR derives from a man aged 45 to 65 with acute or convalescent COVID-19. The DNA sequence is TGCGCCAGCAGCCCGGACAGGGACCTTCTAAGAGAAGAAAAACTGTTTTTT. It translates to CASSPDRDLLREEKLFF.